Given below is one T cell receptor (beta chain) in context. Source study methods: From reference gene primer amplification, estimates of nucleated cell counts were derived. This table comes from immunoSEQ multiplex PCR, and its TCRdb copy is limited to in-frame clones, with some not included. That table supplies the V and J calls and clone size; D and trimming were determined from the DNA. The table records fewer than 35,000 clones, around 87% of them present only once. The data were taken from a study of blood T cell repertoires in COVID-19. The overall study: Both acute and convalescent COVID-19 samples were obtained from the United States, Italy and Spain. PBMCs, B-cell-depleted T cells, or T cells provided the cDNA or gDNA that made up the material.

The CDR3 is 14 amino acids. The V and J ends lost 8 bases and 4 bases, in that order; junction bases with no gene match: 9. Germline CDR1 reads MNHEY; CDR2 reads SVGAGI. The chain employs TRBV6-5 and TRBJ1-2; 8 bases match TRBD1. The source material was peripheral blood. The receptor comes from a man in his fifties or sixties with active COVID-19. The CDR3 DNA reads as TGTGCCAGCGCCAGACAGGGGTCCTCCTATGGCTACACCTTC. This translates into CASARQGSSYGYTF.